A single sample is the source of the 32 T cell receptor beta chains below, sequenced in a study of neoadjuvant anti-PD-1 for oral cavity cancer. Data came from immunoSEQ multiplex PCR; TCRdb stores just in-frame clones and leaves some out. The data contain 9,500 to 12,000 clones, around 52% of them singletons. The sample here was tumor tissue, taken before nivolumab (anti-PD-1) treatment. These receptors came from a person aged 35-80 years with oral cavity squamous cell carcinoma.

The chain employs TRBV4-3 and TRBJ2-3; 7 bases are shared with TRBD2. The ends lost 4 bases at V and 1 base at J; junction bases unmatched: 8. Germline V gene sequence: CDR1 LGHNA, CDR2 YSLEER. The CDR3 contains 16 residues. CDR3 DNA sequence: TGCGCCAGCAGCCGAGAGGGCCGGGGGGGCACAGATACGCAGTATTTT. As protein: CASSREGRGGTDTQYF.

In its sample, this clone is medium-sized. This chain joins TRBV11-3 and TRBJ2-5; D might be TRBD1 or TRBD2, each matching 6 bases. This CDR3 has 13 amino acids. Germline CDR1 is SGHNT and CDR2 is YENEEA. The ends were cut back, 3 bases at V and 4 bases at J, with 9 bases in the middle. CDR3 region: CASSLGGGETQYF. CDR3 bases: TGTGCCAGCAGCTTGGGGGGCGGAGAGACCCAGTACTTC.

The chain uses TRBV18 and TRBJ1-4; D possibly corresponds to TRBD1 (5 bases). Germline CDR1 and CDR2: KGHSH and LQKENI. Between the trimmed V and J ends, which lost 5 bases and 4 bases, there was a span of 11 bases. CDR3 length: 14 residues. The chain's CDR3 is CASSVQGNNEKLFF. Written as DNA, the CDR3 is TGTGCCAGCTCAGTCCAGGGTAATAATGAAAAACTGTTTTTT.

The genes are TRBV27 and TRBJ2-2; a weak D match, TRBD2 (5 bases). Germline V gives CDR1 MNHEY, CDR2 SMNVEV (reference sequence). Between the trimmed V and J ends, which lost 4 bases and 4 bases, there was a span of 10 bases. This CDR3 spans 14 amino acids. The CDR3 DNA sequence: TGTGCCAGCAGTTATGGACGGGGCACCGGGGAGCTGTTTTTT. It is translated as CASSYGRGTGELFF.

This clone counts as medium-sized (0.01 to 0.1%). This chain joins TRBV18 and TRBJ1-5, with TRBD1 matching 7 bases. CDR1 is KGHSH, CDR2 LQKENI, per germline. CDR3 length: 15 amino acids. Germline trimming cut 5 bases from V and 6 bases from J; bases unmatched to any gene: 10. The chain's CDR3 is CASSTEQGTPQPQHF. DNA of the CDR3: TGTGCCAGCTCAACAGAACAGGGGACTCCTCAGCCCCAGCATTTT. The whole variable domain, filled in from reference TRBV18 and TRBJ1-5, reads NAGVMQNPRHLVRRRGQEARLRCSPMKGHSHVYWYRQLPEEGLKFMVYLQKENIIDESGMPKERFSAEFPKEGPSILRIQQVVRGDSAAYFCASSTEQGTPQPQHFGDGTRLSIL.

The CDR3 region has the DNA TGCGCCAGCAGCTTGACTAGCGGGGGCCTAATTCCCGGGGAGCTGTTTTTT. It specifies CASSLTSGGLIPGELFF. This sequence joins TRBV5-1 and TRBJ2-2, with TRBD2 matching over 11 bases. This CDR3 contains 17 residues. Germline loops: CDR1 SGHRS, CDR2 YFSETQ. Trimming took 1 base from V and 6 from J; bases not matched to a gene: 8. The full variable domain, its missing parts supplied by reference TRBV5-1 and TRBJ2-2, is KAGVTQTPRYLIKTRGQQVTLSCSPISGHRSVSWYQQTPGQGLQFLFEYFSETQRNKGNFPGRFSGRQFSNSRSEMNVSTLELGDSALYLCASSLTSGGLIPGELFFGEGSRLTVL.

The CDR3 spells CAIGGAGNTIYF. The DNA of the CDR3 is TGTGCCATCGGGGGGGCTGGAAACACCATATATTTT. The gene calls are TRBV28 and TRBJ1-3; tentatively, D is TRBD1 (5 bases). Trimming took 10 bases from V and 2 from J, leaving 9 bases between them. Germline assignment: CDR1 MDHEN and CDR2 SYDVKM. The CDR3 totals 12 residues. The variable domain in full, with the rest retrieved from reference TRBV28 and TRBJ1-3, is DVKVTQSSRYLVKRTGEKVFLECVQDMDHENMFWYRQDPGLGLRLIYFSYDVKMKEKGDIPEGYSVSREKKERFSLILESASTNQTSMYLCAIGGAGNTIYFGEGSWLTVV.

The chain recombines TRBV6-7 with TRBJ1-2; D is perhaps TRBD1 (5 bases). TRBV6-7 is an open reading frame, and its role is uncertain. CDR3 length equals 16 residues. The V gene lost 5 bases and the J gene lost 3 bases, with 19 bases spanning the gap. The CDR3 protein is CASSPSPEGRYYGYTF. The CDR3 DNA follows: TGTGCCAGCAGTCCCTCACCGGAGGGGCGTTACTATGGCTACACCTTC.

The V call is TRBV6-5, the J call TRBJ2-7; a possible D gene is TRBD1 (5 bases). Germline loops: CDR1 MNHEY, CDR2 SVGAGI. Trimming cost V 2 bases and J 2 bases, with 7 bases left between them. The CDR3 is made up of 13 amino acids. CDR3 DNA: TGTGCCAGCAGTTACGGGGCCCCCTACGAGCAGTACTTC. Its protein product is CASSYGAPYEQYF.

This clone was counted a few times. This chain joins TRBV7-2 and TRBJ2-3; the D is unclear. V lost 2 bases and J lost 7, with 13 bases in between. Per the germline V gene, CDR1 is SGHTA and CDR2 is FQGNSA. The CDR3 is 14 amino acids. The CDR3 nucleotides are TGTGCCAGCAGCTTATCTAGGCCTGCCTATACGCAGTATTTT. Amino acids: CASSLSRPAYTQYF.

The V gene is TRBV2, the J gene TRBJ1-5; the D is unclear. V lost 7 bases and J lost 2, with 12 bases in between. The CDR3 extends over 14 amino acids. Germline-derived CDR1 and CDR2 are SNHLY and FYNNEI. The CDR3 spells CASTFGQGNQPQHF. CDR3 nucleotide sequence: TGTGCCAGCACCTTTGGGCAGGGCAATCAGCCCCAGCATTTT.

The chain recombines TRBV9 with TRBJ2-3; D is perhaps TRBD1 (5 bases). This CDR3 region has 16 residues. V lost 4 bases and J 2 bases, leaving 17 bases between the germline ends. CDR1 SGDLS and CDR2 YYNGEE come from the germline V gene. The CDR3 DNA is TGTGCCAGCAGCCTAACAGGTCAAAGTCACACAGATACGCAGTATTTT. Its protein product is CASSLTGQSHTDTQYF.

This clone has a handful of counts. Other DNA sequences within the sample encode an identical CDR3. This chain connects TRBV6-6 to TRBJ2-7; 9 bases map to TRBD1. The germline gives CDR1 MNHNY, CDR2 SVGAGI (reference sequence). CDR3 length equals 14 residues. The junction had 6 bases not matched to a gene; V was cut back by 6 bases and J by 3 bases. DNA of the CDR3: TGTGCCAGCAGGATGAACAGGGGGCGCTACGAGCAGTACTTC. Translation gives CASRMNRGRYEQYF.

The J gene is TRBJ1-5, the V gene TRBV19; 7 positions match TRBD1. The CDR3 sequence is 15 residues long. CDR1 and CDR2 (germline): LNHDA, SQIVND (reference sequence). The ends lost 7 bases at V and 2 bases at J; junction bases unmatched: 8. As DNA, the CDR3 is TGTGCCAGTACCACCAGCGGACAGGGCAATCAGCCCCAGCATTTT. This gives the protein CASTTSGQGNQPQHF.

This chain connects TRBV29-1 to TRBJ1-2; no clear D. CDR3 size: 11 residues. The germline V and J ends were trimmed by 2 bases and 5 bases, with 6 bases remaining between them. Germline assignment: CDR1 SQVTM and CDR2 ANQGSEA. The CDR3 DNA reads as TGCAGCGTTGAACGGAGTTATGGCTACACCTTC. Protein product: CSVERSYGYTF.

The J gene is TRBJ1-3, the V gene TRBV7-2, with 8 bases lining up with TRBD1. The germline V gene has CDR1 SGHTA and CDR2 FQGNSA. The CDR3 totals 14 residues. Unmatched junction bases numbered 3, after V lost 1 base and J lost 7 bases. The CDR3 is CASSLGTGWNTIYF. DNA for the CDR3: TGTGCCAGCAGCTTAGGGACAGGGTGGAACACCATATATTTT.

V and J are TRBV5-8 and TRBJ2-2; perhaps TRBD2 as D (5 bases). The CDR3 consists of 14 residues. V lost 1 base and J 5 bases, leaving 9 bases between the germline ends. Per germline, CDR1 SGHTS and CDR2 YDEGEE. CDR3: CASSLLRETGELFF. CDR3 bases: TGTGCCAGCAGCTTGCTGAGGGAAACCGGGGAGCTGTTTTTT.

V gene TRBV5-5 combines with J gene TRBJ2-7; 10 bases match TRBD1. Trimming at V came to 0 bases and at J to 3 bases, leaving 3 bases not matched to a gene. This CDR3 spans 15 amino acids. Germline-derived CDR1 and CDR2 are SGHKS and YYEKEE (reference sequence). Here the CDR3 reads CASSLATGGLYEQYF. CDR3 bases: TGTGCCAGCAGCTTGGCGACAGGGGGCCTCTACGAGCAGTACTTC. Together with reference TRBV5-5 and TRBJ2-7, the CDR3 gives the full variable domain: DAGVTQSPTHLIKTRGQQVTLRCSPISGHKSVSWYQQVLGQGPQFIFQYYEKEERGRGNFPDRFSARQFPNYSSELNVNALLLGDSALYLCASSLATGGLYEQYFGPGTRLTVT.

V is TRBV19 and J is TRBJ1-1; TRBD1 aligns across 12 bases. CDR3 length: 18 residues. V shed 1 base and J 4 bases; nucleotides not matched to a gene: 10. Germline CDR1 reads LNHDA; CDR2 reads SQIVND (reference sequence). The CDR3 DNA sequence: TGTGCCAGTAGTATAGGACGGGACAGGGGGCGAGGGGGCACTGAAGCTTTCTTT. It codes for CASSIGRDRGRGGTEAFF. The complete variable domain, with remaining parts taken from reference TRBV19 and TRBJ1-1, reads DGGITQSPKYLFRKEGQNVTLSCEQNLNHDAMYWYRQDPGQGLRLIYYSQIVNDFQKGDIAEGYSVSREKKESFPLTVTSAQKNPTAFYLCASSIGRDRGRGGTEAFFGQGTRLTVV.

The chain couples TRBV19 to TRBJ1-6; unclear D gene. The ends were cut back, 1 base at V and 0 bases at J, with 4 bases in the middle. Germline CDR1 is LNHDA and CDR2 is SQIVND (reference sequence). The CDR3 is 15 amino acids. The CDR3 DNA reads TGTGCCAGTAGTATAGGAGGCTCCTATAATTCACCCCTCCACTTT. It encodes CASSIGGSYNSPLHF.

This clone was detected a few times. The chain employs TRBV28 and TRBJ2-7; D assignment may be TRBD1 or TRBD2 (5 bases each). Trimming removed 3 bases at V and 6 bases at J, with 21 bases between. Germline V gene lookup returns CDR1 MDHEN and CDR2 SYDVKM. The CDR3 has 16 residues. CDR3 sequence reads: CASSFRTGTSKGEQYF. CDR3 in DNA: TGTGCCAGCAGTTTCCGCACCGGGACCTCGAAGGGCGAGCAGTACTTC. Drawing the rest from reference TRBV28 and TRBJ2-7, the complete variable domain is DVKVTQSSRYLVKRTGEKVFLECVQDMDHENMFWYRQDPGLGLRLIYFSYDVKMKEKGDIPEGYSVSREKKERFSLILESASTNQTSMYLCASSFRTGTSKGEQYFGPGTRLTVT.

The chain recombines TRBV27 with TRBJ2-5; weak D call: TRBD2 (5 bases). The germline gives CDR1 MNHEY, CDR2 SMNVEV (reference sequence). This CDR3 is 14 amino acids long. The V gene lost 5 bases and the J gene lost 0 bases, with 10 bases spanning the gap. The chain's CDR3 is CASSEATNQETQYF. DNA for the CDR3: TGTGCCAGCAGTGAAGCGACTAACCAAGAGACCCAGTACTTC.

V gene TRBV7-8 combines with J gene TRBJ1-5; no definite D call. V was cut by 5 bases and J by 1 base, with 15 bases left in between. The CDR3 is made up of 16 amino acids. CDR1 SGHVS and CDR2 FQNEAQ come from the germline V gene. The CDR3 loop reads CASSAGPLGSNQPQHF. The CDR3 region has the DNA TGTGCCAGCAGCGCCGGACCCCTGGGGAGCAATCAGCCCCAGCATTTT.

The CDR3 sequence is CASSFGARLAGISYEQYF. The CDR3 nucleotides are TGTGCCAGCAGCTTCGGGGCAAGGCTAGCGGGGATTTCCTACGAGCAGTACTTC. The V and J genes are TRBV7-3 and TRBJ2-7; 9 bases map to TRBD2. The V and J ends lost 3 bases and 1 base, in that order; junction bases with no gene match: 13. The germline V gene encodes CDR1 SGHTA and CDR2 FQGTGA. The CDR3 loop spans 18 amino acids. The variable domain in full, with the rest retrieved from reference TRBV7-3 and TRBJ2-7, is GAGVSQTPSNKVTEKGKYVELRCDPISGHTALYWYRQSLGQGPEFLIYFQGTGAADDSGLPNDRFFAVRPEGSVSTLKIQRTERGDSAVYLCASSFGARLAGISYEQYFGPGTRLTVT.

V usage is TRBV6-6 and J usage is TRBJ1-5; D is undetermined. This CDR3 spans 15 amino acids. The germline V gene has CDR1 MNHNY and CDR2 SVGAGI (reference sequence). V was pared by 6 bases and J by 3 bases, with 15 bases between. CDR3 DNA: TGTGCCAGCAGCCGTTACGGACGGGACAATCAGCCCCAGCATTTT. Translated, it gives CASSRYGRDNQPQHF.

The genes are TRBV15 and TRBJ2-4, with a possible D match to TRBD2 (6 bases). Germline CDR1 LNHNV, CDR2 YYDKDF (reference sequence). The CDR3 consists of 15 residues. The V and J ends lost 1 base and 0 bases respectively, with 7 bases between them. The CDR3 DNA reads as TGTGCCACCAGCAGAGCGGGGGTAGCCAAAAACATTCAGTACTTC. Encoded protein: CATSRAGVAKNIQYF.

The chain combines TRBV19 with TRBJ1-1, with D unclear. The CDR3 is made up of 13 amino acids. In germline, CDR1 is LNHDA, CDR2 SQIVND (reference sequence). Trimming removed 6 bases from V and 0 bases from J, with 8 bases in between. CDR3: CASSLSLNTEAFF. CDR3 coding DNA: TGTGCCAGTAGCCTGAGCTTGAACACTGAAGCTTTCTTT.

J is TRBJ2-3 and V is TRBV6-4; D ambiguous. The CDR3 covers 13 residues. The germline CDR1 and CDR2 sequences are MRHNA and SNTAGT. V was shortened by 10 bases and J by 4 bases, with 15 bases between the two germline ends. The CDR3 spells CATSGDESDTQYF. The CDR3 DNA follows: TGTGCCACCTCAGGAGACGAGTCAGATACGCAGTATTTT.

The chain joins TRBV25-1 to TRBJ2-1; 8 bases fit TRBD1. Germline V gene sequence: CDR1 MGHDK, CDR2 SYGVNS. Trimming cost V 4 bases and J 7 bases; bases outside gene matches: 9. The CDR3 runs to 15 residues. CDR3 sequence: CASSGHQGARNEQFF. CDR3 DNA: TGTGCCAGCAGTGGGCATCAGGGGGCTCGTAATGAGCAGTTCTTC. Full variable domain (rest looked up from reference TRBV25-1 and TRBJ2-1): EADIYQTPRYLVIGTGKKITLECSQTMGHDKMYWYQQDPGMELHLIHYSYGVNSTEKGDLSSESTVSRIRTEHFPLTLESARPSHTSQYLCASSGHQGARNEQFFGPGTRLTVL.

This clone appeared a few times. The same CDR3 is also encoded by other DNA sequences in this sample. The rearrangement uses TRBV19 and TRBJ2-5; perhaps TRBD1 as D (6 bases). From germline, CDR1 is LNHDA and CDR2 SQIVND (reference sequence). The germline V and J ends were trimmed by 2 bases and 1 base, with 11 bases remaining between them. This CDR3 has 15 amino acids. The CDR3 here is CASSISPTGQETQYF. The CDR3 DNA reads TGTGCCAGTAGTATATCACCGACAGGCCAAGAGACCCAGTACTTC.

The gene calls are TRBV7-6 and TRBJ2-7, with D hard to call. V was trimmed by 5 bases and J by 2 bases, leaving 13 bases between them. This CDR3 has 14 amino acids. The V gene's germline CDR1 is SGHVS and CDR2 FNYEAQ. CDR3 sequence (DNA): TGTGCCAGCAGCCGGACGGCGAGTACCTACGAGCAGTACTTC. Protein: CASSRTASTYEQYF.

Here the CDR3 DNA reads TGTGCCAGCAGCTTTCAAGACAATCAGCCCCAGCATTTT. It is translated as CASSFQDNQPQHF. The chain combines TRBV7-2 with TRBJ1-5; D is ambiguous. Trimming took off 3 bases at V and 3 bases at J, with 6 bases between the two ends. This CDR3 has 13 amino acids. CDR1 and CDR2 from the germline V gene are SGHTA and FQGNSA.